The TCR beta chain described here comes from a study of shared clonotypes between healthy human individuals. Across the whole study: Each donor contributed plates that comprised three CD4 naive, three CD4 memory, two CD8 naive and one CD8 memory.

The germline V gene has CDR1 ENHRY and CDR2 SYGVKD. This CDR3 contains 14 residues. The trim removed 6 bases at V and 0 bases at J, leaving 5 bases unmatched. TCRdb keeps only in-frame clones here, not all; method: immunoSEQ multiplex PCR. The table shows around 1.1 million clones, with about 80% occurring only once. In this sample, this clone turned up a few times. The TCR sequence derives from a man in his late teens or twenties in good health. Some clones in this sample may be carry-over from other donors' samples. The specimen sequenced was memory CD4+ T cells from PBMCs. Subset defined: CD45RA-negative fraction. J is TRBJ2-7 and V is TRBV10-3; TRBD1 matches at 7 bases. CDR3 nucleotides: TGTGCCATCAGGTTGACAGGGAGCTCCTACGAGCAGTACTTC. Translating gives CAIRLTGSSYEQYF.